This TCR beta chain was recorded in a study of shared clonotypes between healthy human individuals. Broader study findings: Of the naive CD4 clonotypes, around 4.7% were shared across a handful of donors.

CDR1 is MNHNS, CDR2 SASEGT, per germline. The CDR3 runs 11 residues. The V end lost 5 bases, the J end lost 6 bases, and 8 bases lay between the germline ends. For this clone: Its antigen is undetermined.

Repertoires were generated with immunoSEQ multiplex PCR, while TCRdb's copy carries only in-frame clones and drops some. Of 2,100,000 or so clones listed, approximately 95% are singletons. The sequencing sample was made of naive CD4+ T cells sorted from blood. Specified subset: CD45RA+ positively selected. The clonotype comes from a man younger than 30 in good health. The chain couples TRBV6-1 to TRBJ2-7; perhaps TRBD1 as D (5 bases). CDR3 sequence (DNA): TGTGCCAGCAGTCAGGGCCCCGAGCAGTACTTC. Protein sequence: CASSQGPEQYF.